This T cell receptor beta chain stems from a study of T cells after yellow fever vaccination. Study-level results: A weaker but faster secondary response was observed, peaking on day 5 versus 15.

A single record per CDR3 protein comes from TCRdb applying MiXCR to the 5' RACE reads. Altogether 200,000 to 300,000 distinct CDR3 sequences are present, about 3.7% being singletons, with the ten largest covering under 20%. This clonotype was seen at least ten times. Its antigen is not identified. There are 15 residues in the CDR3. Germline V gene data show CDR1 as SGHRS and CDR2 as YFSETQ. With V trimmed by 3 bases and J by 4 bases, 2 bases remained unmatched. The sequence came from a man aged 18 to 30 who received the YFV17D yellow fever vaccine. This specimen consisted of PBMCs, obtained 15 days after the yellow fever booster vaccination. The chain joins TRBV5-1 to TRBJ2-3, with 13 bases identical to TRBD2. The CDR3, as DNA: TGCGCCAGCAGCTGGACTAGCGGGGGCCCAGATACGCAGTATTTT. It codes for CASSWTSGGPDTQYF.